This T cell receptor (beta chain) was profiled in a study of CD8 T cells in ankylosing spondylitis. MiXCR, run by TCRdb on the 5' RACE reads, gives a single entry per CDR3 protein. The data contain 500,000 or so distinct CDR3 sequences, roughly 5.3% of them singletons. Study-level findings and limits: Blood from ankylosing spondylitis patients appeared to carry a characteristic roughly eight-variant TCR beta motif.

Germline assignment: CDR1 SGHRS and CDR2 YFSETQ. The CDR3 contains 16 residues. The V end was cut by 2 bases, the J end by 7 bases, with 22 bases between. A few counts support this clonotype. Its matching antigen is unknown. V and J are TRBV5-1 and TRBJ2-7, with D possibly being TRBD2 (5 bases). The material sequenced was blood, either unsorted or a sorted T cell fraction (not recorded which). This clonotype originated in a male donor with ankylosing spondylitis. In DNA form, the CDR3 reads TGCGCCAGCAGCTTCGGAGCGGTGGGTTCTTCGTGGGAGCAGTACTTC. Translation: CASSFGAVGSSWEQYF.